In its sample, the clone carrying this T cell receptor beta chain was seen a few times. As yet, its antigen is unknown. The sample is drawn from a study of response to subunit inactivated influenza vaccine. TCRdb re-analysed the RT-PCR reads in MiXCR, keeping a single row per CDR3 protein. The sample carries some 550,000 distinct CDR3 sequences, around a quarter recorded once. V was shortened by 4 bases and J by 0 bases, with 19 bases between the two germline ends. Germline-derived CDR1 and CDR2 are MDHEN and SYDVKM. The CDR3 has 18 residues. Study-level findings and limits: The authors proposed limited new T cell recruitment per seasonal influenza vaccination.

The same sample was also used in a study of T cells expressing NK-cell markers. That work states: In generating TCR beta cDNA, 5'RACE template switching with UMIs was used. Just one sequenced donor of eight was HCMV-seronegative, while seven were seropositive. For four donors, these clonotypes were likewise the leading ones in the CD3+CD56-NKG2C+ fraction. There remained a lack of clarity about HCMV specificity of expanded NKG2C+ T cell clones.

The V gene is TRBV28, the J gene TRBJ2-4; D gene ambiguous. This clonotype was sampled from a man aged 45-65 years who received an inactivated influenza vaccine. Source: CD4+ T cells sorted from PBMCs, taken roughly 12 days after vaccination. CDR3 nucleotide sequence: TGTGCCAGCAGTTCACCCCGCGTTGGGGTATTAGCCAAAAACATTCAGTACTTC. Protein: CASSSPRVGVLAKNIQYF.